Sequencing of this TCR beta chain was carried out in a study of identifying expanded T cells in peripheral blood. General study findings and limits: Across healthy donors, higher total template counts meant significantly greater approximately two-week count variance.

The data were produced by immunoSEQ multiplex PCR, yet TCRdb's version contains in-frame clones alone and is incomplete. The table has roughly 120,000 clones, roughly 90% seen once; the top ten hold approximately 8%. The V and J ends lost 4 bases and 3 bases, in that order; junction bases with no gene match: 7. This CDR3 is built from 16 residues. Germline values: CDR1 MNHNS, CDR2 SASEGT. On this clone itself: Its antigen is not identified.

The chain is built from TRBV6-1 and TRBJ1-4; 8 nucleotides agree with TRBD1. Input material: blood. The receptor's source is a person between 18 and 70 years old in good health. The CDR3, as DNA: TGTGCCAGCAGTGGGGACAGGACCTTACCTAATGAAAAACTGTTTTTT. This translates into CASSGDRTLPNEKLFF.